This TCR beta chain was identified in a study of cytomegalovirus exposure and HLA in healthy donors. Overall study findings and caveats: In vitro checks showed that three CMV-associated chains really do target CMV antigens. The study flagged fewer than 200 TCR beta chains as cytomegalovirus-associated.

Healthy individuals who donated bone marrow served as the donors. PCR amplification relied on 60 Vbeta primers (plus 13 Jbeta primers). The method was immunoSEQ multiplex PCR; TCRdb's version includes in-frame clones alone and lacks a portion of them. The data show roughly 200,000 clones, around four fifths seen once. With respect to this clone: Its antigen is not identified.

The sequencing sample was made of PBMCs. This TCR was recovered from a woman in her sixties or seventies in good health and CMV-seropositive.

This CDR3 is CASSLWGGGAFMDTQYF. CDR3 DNA: TGTGCCAGCAGCTTGTGGGGCGGGGGGGCCTTCATGGATACGCAGTATTTT. J is TRBJ2-3 and V is TRBV7-9, with 9 bases lining up with TRBD2. CDR1 SEHNR and CDR2 FQNEAQ come from the germline V gene (reference sequence). Trimming took 3 bases from V and 6 from J; bases not matched to a gene: 13. The CDR3 loop spans 17 amino acids.